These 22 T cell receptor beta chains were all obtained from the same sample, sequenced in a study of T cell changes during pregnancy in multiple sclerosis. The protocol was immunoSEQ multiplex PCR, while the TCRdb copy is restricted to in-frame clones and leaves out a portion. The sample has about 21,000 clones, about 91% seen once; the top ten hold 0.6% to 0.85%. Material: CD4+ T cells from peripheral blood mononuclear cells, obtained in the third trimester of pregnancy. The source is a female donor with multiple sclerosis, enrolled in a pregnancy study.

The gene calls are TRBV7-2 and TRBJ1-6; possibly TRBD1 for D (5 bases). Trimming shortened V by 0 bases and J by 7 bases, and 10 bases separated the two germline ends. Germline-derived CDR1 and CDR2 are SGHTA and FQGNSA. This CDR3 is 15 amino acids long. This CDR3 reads CASSLARGLNSPLHF. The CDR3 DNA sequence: TGTGCCAGCAGCTTAGCTAGGGGTTTGAATTCACCCCTCCACTTT. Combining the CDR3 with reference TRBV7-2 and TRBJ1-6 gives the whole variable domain GAGVSQSPSNKVTEKGKDVELRCDPISGHTALYWYRQSLGQGLEFLIYFQGNSAPDKSGLPSDRFSAERTGGSVSTLTIQRTQQEDSAVYLCASSLARGLNSPLHFGNGTRLTVT.

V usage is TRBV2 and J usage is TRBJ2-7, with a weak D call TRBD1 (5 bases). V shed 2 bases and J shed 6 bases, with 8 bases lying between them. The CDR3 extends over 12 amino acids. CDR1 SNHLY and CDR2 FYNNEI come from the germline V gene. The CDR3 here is CASSERTSEQYF. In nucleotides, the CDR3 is TGTGCCAGCAGTGAAAGGACATCCGAGCAGTACTTC.

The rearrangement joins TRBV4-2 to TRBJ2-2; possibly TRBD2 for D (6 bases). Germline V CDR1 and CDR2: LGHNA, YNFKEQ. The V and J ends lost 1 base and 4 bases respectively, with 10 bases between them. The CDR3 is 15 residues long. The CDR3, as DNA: TGTGCCAGCAGCCAAGCCCAAGCGGGCACCGGGGAGCTGTTTTTT. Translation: CASSQAQAGTGELFF.

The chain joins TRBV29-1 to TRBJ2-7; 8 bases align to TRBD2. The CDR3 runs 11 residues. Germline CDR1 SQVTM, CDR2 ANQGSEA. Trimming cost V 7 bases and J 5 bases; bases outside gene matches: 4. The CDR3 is CSGMTSDEQYF. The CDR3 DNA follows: TGCAGCGGGATGACTAGCGACGAGCAGTACTTC.

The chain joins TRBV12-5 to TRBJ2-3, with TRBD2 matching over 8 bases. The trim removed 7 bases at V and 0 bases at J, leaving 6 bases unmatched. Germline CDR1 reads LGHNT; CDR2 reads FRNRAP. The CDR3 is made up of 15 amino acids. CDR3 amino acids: CASAGTSGSTDTQYF. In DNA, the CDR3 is TGTGCTAGTGCCGGAACTAGCGGAAGCACAGATACGCAGTATTTT.

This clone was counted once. CDR3 amino acids: CASSPESGGQPQHF. The CDR3 DNA follows: TGTGCCAGCAGCCCCGAGTCAGGGGGTCAGCCCCAGCATTTT. The chain is built from TRBV2 and TRBJ1-5, with TRBD1 identical over 7 bases. The CDR3 has 14 amino acids. CDR1 and CDR2 (germline): SNHLY, FYNNEI. J lost 6 bases, V lost 6 bases, and 8 bases had no gene match.

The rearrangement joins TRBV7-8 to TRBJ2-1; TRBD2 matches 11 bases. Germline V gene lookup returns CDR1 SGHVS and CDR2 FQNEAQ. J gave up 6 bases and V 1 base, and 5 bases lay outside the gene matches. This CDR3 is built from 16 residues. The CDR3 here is CASSLVGLAGGNEQFF. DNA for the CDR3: TGTGCCAGCAGCTTAGTAGGTCTAGCGGGGGGCAATGAGCAGTTCTTC.

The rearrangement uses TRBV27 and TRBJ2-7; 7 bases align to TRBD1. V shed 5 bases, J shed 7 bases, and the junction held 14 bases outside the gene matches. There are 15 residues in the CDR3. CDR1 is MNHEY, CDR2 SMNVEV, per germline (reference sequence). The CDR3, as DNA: TGTGCCAGCAGTCGCAAACCAAGGACAGGAGATGAGCAGTACTTC. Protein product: CASSRKPRTGDEQYF.

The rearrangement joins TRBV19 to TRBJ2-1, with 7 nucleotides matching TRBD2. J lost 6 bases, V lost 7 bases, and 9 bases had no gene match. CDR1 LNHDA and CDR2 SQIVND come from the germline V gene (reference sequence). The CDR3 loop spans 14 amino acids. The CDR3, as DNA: TGTGCCAGTACCAAGACTAGCAGAACCAATGAGCAGTTCTTC. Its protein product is CASTKTSRTNEQFF.

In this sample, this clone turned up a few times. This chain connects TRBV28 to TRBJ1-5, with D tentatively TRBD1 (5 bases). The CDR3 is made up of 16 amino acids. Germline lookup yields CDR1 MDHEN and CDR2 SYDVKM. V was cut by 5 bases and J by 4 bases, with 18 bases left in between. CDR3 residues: CASSPMGGMGNQPQHF. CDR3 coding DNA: TGTGCCAGCAGTCCTATGGGGGGGATGGGTAATCAGCCCCAGCATTTT.

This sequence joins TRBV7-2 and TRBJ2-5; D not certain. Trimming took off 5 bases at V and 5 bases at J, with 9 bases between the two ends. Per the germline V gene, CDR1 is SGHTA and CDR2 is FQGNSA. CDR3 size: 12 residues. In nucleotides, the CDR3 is TGTGCCAGCAGCATGTGGGCGGAGACCCAGTACTTC. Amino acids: CASSMWAETQYF.

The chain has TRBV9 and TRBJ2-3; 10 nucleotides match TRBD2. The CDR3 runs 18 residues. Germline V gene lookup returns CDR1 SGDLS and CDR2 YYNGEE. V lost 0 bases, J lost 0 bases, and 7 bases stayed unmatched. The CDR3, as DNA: TGTGCCAGCAGCGTAGGGCTAGCGGGGGTTTCTAGCACAGATACGCAGTATTTT. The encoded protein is CASSVGLAGVSSTDTQYF.

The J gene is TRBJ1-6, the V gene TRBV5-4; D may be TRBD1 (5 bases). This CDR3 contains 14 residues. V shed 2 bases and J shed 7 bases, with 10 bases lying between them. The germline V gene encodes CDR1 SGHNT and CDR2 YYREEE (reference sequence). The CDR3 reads CASSFSGVNSPLHF. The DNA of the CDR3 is TGTGCCAGCAGCTTTTCGGGGGTAAATTCACCCCTCCACTTT.

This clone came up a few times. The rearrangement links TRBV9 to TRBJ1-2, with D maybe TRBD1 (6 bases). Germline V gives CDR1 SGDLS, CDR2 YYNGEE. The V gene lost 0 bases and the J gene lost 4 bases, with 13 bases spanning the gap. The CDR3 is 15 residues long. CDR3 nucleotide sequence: TGTGCCAGCAGCGTAGCAGGGGCTACTAGCTATGGCTACACCTTC. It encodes CASSVAGATSYGYTF. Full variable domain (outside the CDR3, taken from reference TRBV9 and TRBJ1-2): DSGVTQTPKHLITATGQRVTLRCSPRSGDLSVYWYQQSLDQGLQFLIQYYNGEERAKGNILERFSAQQFPDLHSELNLSSLELGDSALYFCASSVAGATSYGYTFGSGTRLTVV.

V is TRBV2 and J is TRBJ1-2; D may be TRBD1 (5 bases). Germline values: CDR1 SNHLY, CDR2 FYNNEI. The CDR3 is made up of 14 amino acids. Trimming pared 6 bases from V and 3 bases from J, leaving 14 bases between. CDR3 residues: CASRGAGLDYGYTF. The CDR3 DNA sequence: TGTGCCAGCAGAGGGGCAGGGCTCGACTATGGCTACACCTTC.

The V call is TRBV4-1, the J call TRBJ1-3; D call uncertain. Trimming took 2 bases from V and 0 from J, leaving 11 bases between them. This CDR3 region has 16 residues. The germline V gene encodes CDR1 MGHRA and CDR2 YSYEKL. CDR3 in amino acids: CASSQPNANSGNTIYF. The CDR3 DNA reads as TGCGCCAGCAGCCAACCTAATGCCAACTCTGGAAACACCATATATTTT.

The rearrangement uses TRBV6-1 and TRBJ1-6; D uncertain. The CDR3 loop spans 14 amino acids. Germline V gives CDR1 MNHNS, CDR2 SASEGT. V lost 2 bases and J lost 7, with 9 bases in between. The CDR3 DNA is TGTGCCAGCAGTGAAAACAGAAGGAATTCACCCCTCCACTTT. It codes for CASSENRRNSPLHF.

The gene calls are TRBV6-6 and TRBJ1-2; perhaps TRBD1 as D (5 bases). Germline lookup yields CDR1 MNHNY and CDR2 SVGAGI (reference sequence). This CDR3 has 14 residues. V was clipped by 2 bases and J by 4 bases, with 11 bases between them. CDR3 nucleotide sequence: TGTGCCAGCAGTTACGGAGGGGACGGCTATGGCTACACCTTC. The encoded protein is CASSYGGDGYGYTF.

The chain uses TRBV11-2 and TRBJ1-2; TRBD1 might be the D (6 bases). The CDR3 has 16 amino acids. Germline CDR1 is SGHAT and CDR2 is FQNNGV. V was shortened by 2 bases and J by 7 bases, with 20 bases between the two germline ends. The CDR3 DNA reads TGTGCCAGCAGCTTAAGGGGGACAACGGGGTCGGGTGGCTACACCTTC. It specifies CASSLRGTTGSGGYTF.

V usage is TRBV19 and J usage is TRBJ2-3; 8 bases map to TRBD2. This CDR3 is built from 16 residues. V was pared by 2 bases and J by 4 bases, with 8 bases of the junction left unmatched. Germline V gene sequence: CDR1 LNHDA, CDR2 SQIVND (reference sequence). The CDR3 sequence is CASSISGRGGADTQYF. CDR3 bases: TGTGCCAGTAGTATAAGTGGCCGGGGGGGCGCAGATACGCAGTATTTT.

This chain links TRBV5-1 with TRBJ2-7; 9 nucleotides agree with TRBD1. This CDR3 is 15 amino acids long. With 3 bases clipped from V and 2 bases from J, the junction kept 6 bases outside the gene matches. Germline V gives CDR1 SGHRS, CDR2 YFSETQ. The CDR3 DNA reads TGCGCCAGCAGCTATACCGGGACAGGGACCTACGAGCAGTACTTC. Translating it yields CASSYTGTGTYEQYF.

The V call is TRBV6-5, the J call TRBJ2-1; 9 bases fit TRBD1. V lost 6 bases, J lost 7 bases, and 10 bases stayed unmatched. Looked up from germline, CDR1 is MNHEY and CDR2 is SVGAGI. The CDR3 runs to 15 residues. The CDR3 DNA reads TGTGCCAGCAGCAGGGGACAGGGAAGGATAAATGAGCAGTTCTTC. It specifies CASSRGQGRINEQFF.